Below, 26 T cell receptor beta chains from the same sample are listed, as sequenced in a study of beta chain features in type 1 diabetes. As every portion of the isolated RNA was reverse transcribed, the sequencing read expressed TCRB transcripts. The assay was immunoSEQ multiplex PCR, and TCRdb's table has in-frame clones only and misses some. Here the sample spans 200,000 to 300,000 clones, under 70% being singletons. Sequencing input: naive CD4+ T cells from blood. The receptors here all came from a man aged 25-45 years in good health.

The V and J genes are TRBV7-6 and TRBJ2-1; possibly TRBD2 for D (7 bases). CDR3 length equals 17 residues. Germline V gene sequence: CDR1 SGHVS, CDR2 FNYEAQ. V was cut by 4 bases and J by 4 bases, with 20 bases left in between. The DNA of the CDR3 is TGTGCCAGCAGCTCCGCGTGGAAGGGGAGGGGGTACAATGAGCAGTTCTTC. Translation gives CASSSAWKGRGYNEQFF. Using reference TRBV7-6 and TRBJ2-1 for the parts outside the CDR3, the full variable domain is GAGVSQSPRYKVTKRGQDVALRCDPISGHVSLYWYRQALGQGPEFLTYFNYEAQQDKSGLPNDRFSAERPEGSISTLTIQRTEQRDSAMYRCASSSAWKGRGYNEQFFGPGTRLTVL.

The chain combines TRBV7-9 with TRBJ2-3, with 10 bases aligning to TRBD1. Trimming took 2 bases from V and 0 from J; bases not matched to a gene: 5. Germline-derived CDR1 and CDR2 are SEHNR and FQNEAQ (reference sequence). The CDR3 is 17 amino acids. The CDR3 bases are TGTGCCAGCAGCTTACCAAGACAGGGGGCGAGCACAGATACGCAGTATTTT. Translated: CASSLPRQGASTDTQYF.

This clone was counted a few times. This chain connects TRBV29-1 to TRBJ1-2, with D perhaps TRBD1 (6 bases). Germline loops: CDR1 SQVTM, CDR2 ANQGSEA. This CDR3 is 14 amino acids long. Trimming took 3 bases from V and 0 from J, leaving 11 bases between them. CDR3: CSVEGTPTNYGYTF. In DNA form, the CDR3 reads TGCAGCGTTGAGGGGACACCTACTAACTATGGCTACACCTTC.

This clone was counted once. The CDR3 is CSVEGDRGQNEQFF. The DNA of the CDR3 is TGCAGCGTTGAAGGGGACAGGGGGCAAAATGAGCAGTTCTTC. The chain has TRBV29-1 and TRBJ2-1; 12 nucleotides match TRBD1. The V gene's germline CDR1 is SQVTM and CDR2 ANQGSEA. The CDR3 extends over 14 amino acids. The junction had 2 bases not matched to a gene; V was cut back by 1 base and J by 7 bases.

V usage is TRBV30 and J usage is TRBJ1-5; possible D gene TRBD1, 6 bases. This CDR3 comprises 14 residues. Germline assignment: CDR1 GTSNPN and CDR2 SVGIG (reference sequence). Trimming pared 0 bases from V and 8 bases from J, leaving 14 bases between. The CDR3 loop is CAWSVLGGSEPQHF. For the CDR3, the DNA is TGTGCCTGGAGTGTACTAGGGGGGAGCGAGCCCCAGCATTTT.

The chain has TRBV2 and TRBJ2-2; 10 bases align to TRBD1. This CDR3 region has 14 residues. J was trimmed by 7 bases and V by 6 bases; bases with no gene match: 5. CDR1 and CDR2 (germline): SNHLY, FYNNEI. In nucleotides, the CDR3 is TGTGCCAGCAGCGACAGGGGGCACGACGGGGAGCTGTTTTTT. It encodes CASSDRGHDGELFF.

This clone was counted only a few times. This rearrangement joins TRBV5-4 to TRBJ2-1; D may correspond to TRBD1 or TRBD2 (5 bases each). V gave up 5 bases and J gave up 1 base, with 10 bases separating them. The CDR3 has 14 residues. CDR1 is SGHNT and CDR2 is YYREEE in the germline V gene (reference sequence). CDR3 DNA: TGTGCCAGCAGTTCCGGGACGTCCTACAATGAGCAGTTCTTC. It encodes CASSSGTSYNEQFF.

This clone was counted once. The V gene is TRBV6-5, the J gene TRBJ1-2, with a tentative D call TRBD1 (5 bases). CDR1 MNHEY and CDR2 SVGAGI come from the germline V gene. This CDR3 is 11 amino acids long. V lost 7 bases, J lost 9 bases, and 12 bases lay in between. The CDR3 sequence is CASTRGPSYTF. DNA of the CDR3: TGTGCCAGCACTAGGGGACCAAGCTACACCTTC.

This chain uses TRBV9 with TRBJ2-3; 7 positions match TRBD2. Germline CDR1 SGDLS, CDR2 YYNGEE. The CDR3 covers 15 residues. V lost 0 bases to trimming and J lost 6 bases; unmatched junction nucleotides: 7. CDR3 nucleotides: TGTGCCAGCAGCGTAGGCGGTCTAGCGGAGGATACGCAGTATTTT. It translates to CASSVGGLAEDTQYF.

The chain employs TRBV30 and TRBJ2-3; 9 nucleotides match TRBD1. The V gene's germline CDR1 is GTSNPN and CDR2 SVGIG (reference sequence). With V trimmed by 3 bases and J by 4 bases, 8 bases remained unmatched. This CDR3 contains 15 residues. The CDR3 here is CAWRPGDRVPDTQYF. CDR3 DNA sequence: TGTGCCTGGAGACCTGGGGACAGGGTTCCAGATACGCAGTATTTT. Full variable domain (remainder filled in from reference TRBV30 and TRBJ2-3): SQTIHQWPATLVQPVGSPLSLECTVEGTSNPNLYWYRQAAGRGLQLLFYSVGIGQISSEVPQNLSASRPQDRQFILSSKKLLLSDSGFYLCAWRPGDRVPDTQYFGPGTRLTVL.

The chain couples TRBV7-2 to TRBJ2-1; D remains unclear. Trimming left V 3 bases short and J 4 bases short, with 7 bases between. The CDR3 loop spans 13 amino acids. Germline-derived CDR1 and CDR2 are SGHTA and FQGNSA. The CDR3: CASSFGPYNEQFF. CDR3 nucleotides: TGTGCCAGCAGCTTTGGACCGTACAATGAGCAGTTCTTC.

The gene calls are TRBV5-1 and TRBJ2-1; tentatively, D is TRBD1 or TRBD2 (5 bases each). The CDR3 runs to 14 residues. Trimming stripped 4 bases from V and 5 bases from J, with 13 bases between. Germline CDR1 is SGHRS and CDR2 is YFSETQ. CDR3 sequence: CASSNRDLDNEQFF. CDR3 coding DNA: TGCGCCAGCAGCAACCGGGACCTAGACAATGAGCAGTTCTTC. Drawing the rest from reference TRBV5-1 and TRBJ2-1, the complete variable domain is KAGVTQTPRYLIKTRGQQVTLSCSPISGHRSVSWYQQTPGQGLQFLFEYFSETQRNKGNFPGRFSGRQFSNSRSEMNVSTLELGDSALYLCASSNRDLDNEQFFGPGTRLTVL.

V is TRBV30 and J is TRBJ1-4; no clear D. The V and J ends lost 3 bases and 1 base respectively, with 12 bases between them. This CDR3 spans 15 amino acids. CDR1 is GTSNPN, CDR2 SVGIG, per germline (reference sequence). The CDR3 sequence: CAWRTVSVTNEKLFF. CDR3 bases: TGTGCCTGGAGAACAGTGTCGGTAACTAATGAAAAACTGTTTTTT.

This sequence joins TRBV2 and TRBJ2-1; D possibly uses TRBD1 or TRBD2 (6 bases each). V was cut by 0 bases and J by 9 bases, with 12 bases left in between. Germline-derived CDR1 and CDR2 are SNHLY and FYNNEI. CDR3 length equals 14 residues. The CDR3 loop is CASSEARGVGEQFF. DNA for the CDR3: TGTGCCAGCAGTGAAGCGAGGGGGGTCGGTGAGCAGTTCTTC.

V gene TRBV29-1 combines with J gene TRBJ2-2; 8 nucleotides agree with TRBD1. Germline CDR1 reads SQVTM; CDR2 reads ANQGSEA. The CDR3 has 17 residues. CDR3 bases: TGCAGTTCAATGGTGGGGACAGGTACAGCGAGGACCGGGGAGCTGTTTTTT. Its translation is CSSMVGTGTARTGELFF.

In DNA, the CDR3 is TGTGCCACCAGCAACTTACAGGGCCGGGAGCAGTACTTC. Its protein is CATSNLQGREQYF. The chain recombines TRBV15 with TRBJ2-7; perhaps TRBD1 as D (6 bases). Germline V gene data show CDR1 as LNHNV and CDR2 as YYDKDF (reference sequence). Trimming cost V 4 bases and J 7 bases, with 14 bases left between them. The CDR3 spans 13 residues.

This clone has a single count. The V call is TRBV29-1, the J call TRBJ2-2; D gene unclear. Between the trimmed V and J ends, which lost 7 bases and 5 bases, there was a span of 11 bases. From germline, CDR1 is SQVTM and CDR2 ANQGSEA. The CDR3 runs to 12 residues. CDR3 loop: CSAFVRTGELFF. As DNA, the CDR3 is TGCAGCGCTTTCGTCAGAACCGGGGAGCTGTTTTTT.

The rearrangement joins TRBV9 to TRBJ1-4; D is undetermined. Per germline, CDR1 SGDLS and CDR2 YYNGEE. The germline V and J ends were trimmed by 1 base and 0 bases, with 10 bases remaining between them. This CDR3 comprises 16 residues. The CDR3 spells CASSVFHGTTNEKLFF. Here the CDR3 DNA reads TGTGCCAGCAGCGTATTCCATGGAACAACTAATGAAAAACTGTTTTTT.

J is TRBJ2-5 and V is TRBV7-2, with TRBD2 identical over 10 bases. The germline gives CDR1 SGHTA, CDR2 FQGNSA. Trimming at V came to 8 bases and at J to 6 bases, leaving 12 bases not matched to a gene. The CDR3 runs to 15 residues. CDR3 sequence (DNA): TGTGCCAGCGGCCGACCTAGCGGGAGAGACCAGACCCAGTACTTC. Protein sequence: CASGRPSGRDQTQYF.

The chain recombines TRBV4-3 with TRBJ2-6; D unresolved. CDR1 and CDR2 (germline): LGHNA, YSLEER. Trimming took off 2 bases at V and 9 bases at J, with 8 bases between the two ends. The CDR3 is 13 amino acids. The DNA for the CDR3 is TGCGCCAGCAGCCAAAACAAGCACAACGTCCTGACTTTC. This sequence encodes CASSQNKHNVLTF.

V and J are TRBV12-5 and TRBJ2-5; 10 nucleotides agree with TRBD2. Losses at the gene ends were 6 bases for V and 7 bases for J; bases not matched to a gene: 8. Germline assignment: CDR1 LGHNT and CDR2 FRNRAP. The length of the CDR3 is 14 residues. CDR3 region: CASGNSGGSATQYF. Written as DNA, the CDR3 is TGTGCTAGTGGCAATAGCGGGGGGTCCGCGACCCAGTACTTC.

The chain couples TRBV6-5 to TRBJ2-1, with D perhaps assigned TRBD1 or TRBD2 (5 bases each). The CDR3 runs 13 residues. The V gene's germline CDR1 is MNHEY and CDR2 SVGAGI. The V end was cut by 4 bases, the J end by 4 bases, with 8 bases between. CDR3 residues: CASSWDGYNEQFF. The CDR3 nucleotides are TGTGCCAGCAGTTGGGACGGATACAATGAGCAGTTCTTC.

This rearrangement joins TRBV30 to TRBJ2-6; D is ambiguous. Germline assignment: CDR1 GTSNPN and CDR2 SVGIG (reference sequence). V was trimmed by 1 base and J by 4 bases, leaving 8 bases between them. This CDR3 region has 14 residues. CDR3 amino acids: CAWSEATGANVLTF. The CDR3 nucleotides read TGTGCCTGGAGTGAGGCTACCGGGGCCAACGTCCTGACTTTC. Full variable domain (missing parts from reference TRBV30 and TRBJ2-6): SQTIHQWPATLVQPVGSPLSLECTVEGTSNPNLYWYRQAAGRGLQLLFYSVGIGQISSEVPQNLSASRPQDRQFILSSKKLLLSDSGFYLCAWSEATGANVLTFGAGSRLTVL.

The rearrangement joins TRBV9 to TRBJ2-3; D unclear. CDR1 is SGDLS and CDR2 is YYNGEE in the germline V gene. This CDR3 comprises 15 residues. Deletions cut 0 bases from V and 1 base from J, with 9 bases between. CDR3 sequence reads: CASSVVSTGTDTQYF. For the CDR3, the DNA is TGTGCCAGCAGCGTAGTTAGCACTGGCACAGATACGCAGTATTTT. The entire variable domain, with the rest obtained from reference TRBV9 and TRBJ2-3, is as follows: DSGVTQTPKHLITATGQRVTLRCSPRSGDLSVYWYQQSLDQGLQFLIQYYNGEERAKGNILERFSAQQFPDLHSELNLSSLELGDSALYFCASSVVSTGTDTQYFGPGTRLTVL.

The CDR3 loop is CASSSDRQETQYF. DNA for the CDR3: TGTGCCAGCAGTTCGGACAGGCAAGAGACCCAGTACTTC. The chain employs TRBV28 and TRBJ2-5; 7 nucleotides align to TRBD1. Per germline, CDR1 MDHEN and CDR2 SYDVKM. V was clipped by 4 bases and J by 2 bases; unmatched bases: 1. This CDR3 region has 13 residues.

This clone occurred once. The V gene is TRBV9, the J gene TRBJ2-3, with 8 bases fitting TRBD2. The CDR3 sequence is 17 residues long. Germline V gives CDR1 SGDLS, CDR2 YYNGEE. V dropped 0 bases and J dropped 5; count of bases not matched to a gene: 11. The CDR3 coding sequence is TGTGCCAGCAGCGTAGCCGGGAGGGCCCTTGGGGGAGATACGCAGTATTTT. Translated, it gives CASSVAGRALGGDTQYF.